Sequencing of this T cell receptor beta chain was carried out in a study of blood T cell repertoires in COVID-19. Measured with immunoSEQ multiplex PCR; TCRdb has only the in-frame clones, and not every one. This sample has approximately 12,000 clones, with roughly 73% found just once. Germline V gene lookup returns CDR1 SGHRS and CDR2 YFSETQ. The CDR3 totals 16 residues. J was trimmed by 9 bases and V by 1 base; bases with no gene match: 8. The clonotype was recovered from a human donor in a cohort sampled during active COVID-19. V and J are TRBV5-1 and TRBJ1-6, with 9 bases matching TRBD1. The sequenced material came from peripheral blood. The CDR3 DNA is TGCGCCAGCAGCTTGATCCCGACAGGGGGGAGTTCACCCCTCCACTTT. Translation: CASSLIPTGGSSPLHF.